This is a list of T cell receptor beta chains from one sample in a study of identical twins. TCRdb re-analysed the 5' RACE reads in MiXCR, keeping a single row per CDR3 protein. Seen here are around 1.7 million distinct CDR3 sequences, about 30% observed once, and the top ten hold around 0.3%. Material for sequencing was cord blood. All receptors derive from a newborn girl in good health. Both conserved end residues are part of each CDR3. Fields, in order: J gene, V gene, CDR3 protein.

J gene: TRBJ1-5; V gene: TRBV20-1; CDR3 protein: CSAVRDDQPQHF
J gene: TRBJ2-7; V gene: TRBV10-3; CDR3 protein: CAIREDRGRKEQYF
J gene: TRBJ1-2; V gene: TRBV9; CDR3 protein: CASSVDREARGYTF
J gene: TRBJ1-2; V gene: TRBV5-1; CDR3 protein: CASSLSFGGVYGYTF
J gene: TRBJ1-1; V gene: TRBV12-3/TRBV12-4; CDR3 protein: CANSFRVRDTEAFF
J gene: TRBJ2-2; V gene: TRBV20-1; CDR3 protein: CSASRTTNTGELFF
J gene: TRBJ2-5; V gene: TRBV9; CDR3 protein: CASSMGLAPRNERYF
J gene: TRBJ2-3; V gene: TRBV18; CDR3 protein: CASSPQGSTDTQYF
J gene: TRBJ2-5; V gene: TRBV10-3; CDR3 protein: CAINAGAQETQYF
J gene: TRBJ2-7; V gene: TRBV28; CDR3 protein: CASSLRGGWYNEQYF
J gene: TRBJ2-3; V gene: TRBV20-1; CDR3 protein: CSARALARVPDTQYF
J gene: TRBJ2-2; V gene: TRBV7-2; CDR3 protein: CASSLDLAGELFF
J gene: TRBJ2-3; V gene: TRBV15; CDR3 protein: CATSRDRGVLTDTQYF
J gene: TRBJ2-3; V gene: TRBV5-1; CDR3 protein: CASSRGSVEDTQYF
J gene: TRBJ1-2; V gene: TRBV20-1; CDR3 protein: CSATLPGHHQGGYTF
J gene: TRBJ2-6; V gene: TRBV5-1; CDR3 protein: CASSSKGTGANVLTF
J gene: TRBJ2-2; V gene: TRBV29-1; CDR3 protein: CSVEFGDPNTGELFF
J gene: TRBJ2-3; V gene: TRBV5-1; CDR3 protein: CASSLNQGGTDTQYF
J gene: TRBJ2-1; V gene: TRBV29-1; CDR3 protein: CSVFGLAGEGSSYNEQFF
J gene: TRBJ2-3; V gene: TRBV2; CDR3 protein: CASRERLAYTDTQYF
J gene: TRBJ2-5; V gene: TRBV14; CDR3 protein: CASSHTSGGYGQYF
J gene: TRBJ2-7; V gene: TRBV28; CDR3 protein: CASSLPTGGSYEQYF
J gene: TRBJ2-1; V gene: TRBV28; CDR3 protein: CASSLSGLAPSSYNEQFF
J gene: TRBJ2-1; V gene: TRBV10-3; CDR3 protein: CAISPISSSSYNEQCF
J gene: TRBJ2-3; V gene: TRBV24-1; CDR3 protein: CATSAAGGTQYF
J gene: TRBJ2-5; V gene: TRBV20-1; CDR3 protein: CSARDFGGQGRETRYF
J gene: TRBJ2-1; V gene: TRBV12-2; CDR3 protein: CASRPEQLAVSYNEQFF
J gene: TRBJ1-2; V gene: TRBV6-6; CDR3 protein: CASSSGTGWGYTF
J gene: TRBJ2-7; V gene: TRBV20-1; CDR3 protein: CSARDPGLTYEQYF
J gene: TRBJ2-1; V gene: TRBV2; CDR3 protein: CASRGIPSNEQFF
J gene: TRBJ2-3; V gene: TRBV20-1; CDR3 protein: CSARDPLRLAGVADTQYF
J gene: TRBJ1-1; V gene: TRBV3-1; CDR3 protein: CASSQGGTHGFF
J gene: TRBJ2-2; V gene: TRBV10-2; CDR3 protein: CASSEGYLAETNTGELFF
J gene: TRBJ2-3; V gene: TRBV6-5; CDR3 protein: CAGRVSGRADTQYF
J gene: TRBJ2-3; V gene: TRBV5-1; CDR3 protein: CASRTGTSGITDTQYF
J gene: TRBJ2-5; V gene: TRBV3-1; CDR3 protein: CASSQEGSGGPQETQYF
J gene: -; V gene: TRBV24-1; CDR3 protein: CATSDAYGEQYF
J gene: TRBJ1-5; V gene: TRBV6-5; CDR3 protein: CASSYARGQPQHF
J gene: TRBJ2-1; V gene: TRBV12-3/TRBV12-4; CDR3 protein: CASSLSGQVGHEQFF
J gene: TRBJ1-5; V gene: TRBV12-3/TRBV12-4; CDR3 protein: CASSFVGPQGGSSQPQHF
J gene: TRBJ2-1; V gene: TRBV7-9; CDR3 protein: CASNWGSYNEQFF
J gene: TRBJ2-2; V gene: TRBV3-1; CDR3 protein: CASSSHGVAGELFF
J gene: TRBJ2-7; V gene: TRBV6-5; CDR3 protein: CASSYRDNRPYEQYF
J gene: TRBJ2-7; V gene: TRBV5-1; CDR3 protein: CASSTTGSSYEQYF
J gene: TRBJ2-5; V gene: TRBV18; CDR3 protein: CASSPPGQPQETQYF
J gene: -; V gene: TRBV4-2; CDR3 protein: CASSQETGSHEQYF
J gene: TRBJ2-3; V gene: TRBV3-1; CDR3 protein: CASSQGSGAASDTQYF
J gene: TRBJ2-3; V gene: TRBV21-1; CDR3 protein: CASSKPGTSHPDTQYF
J gene: TRBJ2-7; V gene: TRBV7-2; CDR3 protein: CASSLTMGYEQYF
J gene: -; V gene: TRBV2; CDR3 protein: CASSDMPGRYEQYF